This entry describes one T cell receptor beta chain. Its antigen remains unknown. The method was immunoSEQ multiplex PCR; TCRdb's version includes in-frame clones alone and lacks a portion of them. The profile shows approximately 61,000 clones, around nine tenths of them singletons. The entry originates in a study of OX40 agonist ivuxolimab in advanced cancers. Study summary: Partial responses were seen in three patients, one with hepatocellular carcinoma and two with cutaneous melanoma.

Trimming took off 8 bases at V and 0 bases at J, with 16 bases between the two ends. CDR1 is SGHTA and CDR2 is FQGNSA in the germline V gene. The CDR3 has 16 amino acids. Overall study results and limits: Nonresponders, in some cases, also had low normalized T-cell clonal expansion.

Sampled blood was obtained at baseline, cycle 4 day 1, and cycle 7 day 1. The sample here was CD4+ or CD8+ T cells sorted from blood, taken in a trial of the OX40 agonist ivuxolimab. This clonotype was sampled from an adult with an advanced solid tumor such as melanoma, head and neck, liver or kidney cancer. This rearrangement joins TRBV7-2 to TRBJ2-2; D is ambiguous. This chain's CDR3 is CASRGQAYSNTGELFF. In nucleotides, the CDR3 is TGTGCCAGCCGAGGCCAGGCCTATTCGAACACCGGGGAGCTGTTTTTT.